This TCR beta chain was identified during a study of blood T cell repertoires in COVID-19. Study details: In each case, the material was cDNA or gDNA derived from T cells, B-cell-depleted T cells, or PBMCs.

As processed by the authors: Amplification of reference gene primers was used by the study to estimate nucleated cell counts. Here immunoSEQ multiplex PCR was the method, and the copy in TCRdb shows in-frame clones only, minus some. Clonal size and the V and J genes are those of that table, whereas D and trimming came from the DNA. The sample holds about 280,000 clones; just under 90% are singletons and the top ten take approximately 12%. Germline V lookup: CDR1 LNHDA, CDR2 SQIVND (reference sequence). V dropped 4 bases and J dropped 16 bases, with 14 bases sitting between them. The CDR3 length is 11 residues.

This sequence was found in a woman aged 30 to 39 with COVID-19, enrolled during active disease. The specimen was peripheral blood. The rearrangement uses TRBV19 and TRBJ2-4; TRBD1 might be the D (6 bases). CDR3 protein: CASSRDTTRYF. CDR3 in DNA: TGTGCCAGTAGTAGGGACACAACGCGCTACTTC.